These T cell receptor beta chains were read from a single sample in a study of T cell clones after liver transplantation. Profiling relied on immunoSEQ multiplex PCR, and the TCRdb table lists in-frame clones only, not all of them. Here the sample spans about 120,000 clones, about nine tenths being singletons. Sequencing used CD4+ T cells from blood, obtained 12 months after liver transplant. These receptors all stem from a human patient who received a liver transplant. Some of these T cells may belong to the graft donor. The CDR3 runs from the conserved cysteine through the conserved F or W. The order of the fields is CDR3 length, J gene, V gene, CDR3 protein.

CDR3 length: 13
J gene: TRBJ2-2
V gene: TRBV18
CDR3 protein: CASSPLETGELFF

CDR3 length: 16
J gene: TRBJ2-5
V gene: TRBV2
CDR3 protein: CASSEGSYGSGETQYF

CDR3 length: 13
J gene: TRBJ2-3
V gene: TRBV21-1
CDR3 protein: CASSKGGKGTQYF

CDR3 length: 11
J gene: TRBJ1-1
V gene: TRBV2
CDR3 protein: CASRMNTEAFF

CDR3 length: 15
J gene: TRBJ2-5
V gene: TRBV7-9
CDR3 protein: CASSLGDRGKETQYF

CDR3 length: 15
J gene: TRBJ1-1
V gene: TRBV14
CDR3 protein: CASSPDRGLYTEAFF

CDR3 length: 11
J gene: TRBJ2-5
V gene: TRBV20-1
CDR3 protein: CSATPGGTQYF

CDR3 length: 14
J gene: TRBJ1-2
V gene: TRBV5-1
CDR3 protein: CASSLEANFYGYTF

CDR3 length: 17
J gene: TRBJ2-1
V gene: TRBV13
CDR3 protein: CASSFSFRVGGGNEQFF

CDR3 length: 13
J gene: TRBJ2-2
V gene: TRBV5-1
CDR3 protein: CASSLGTTGELFF

CDR3 length: 17
J gene: TRBJ2-1
V gene: TRBV14
CDR3 protein: CASSQTDRGTIYNEQFF

CDR3 length: 14
J gene: TRBJ2-7
V gene: TRBV11-1
CDR3 protein: CASSLGQPRKEQYF

CDR3 length: 14
J gene: TRBJ1-1
V gene: TRBV7-8
CDR3 protein: CASSLEVGYTEAFF

CDR3 length: 14
J gene: TRBJ2-1
V gene: TRBV5-1
CDR3 protein: CASSARTSGNEQFF

CDR3 length: 13
J gene: TRBJ1-5
V gene: TRBV19
CDR3 protein: CASSVRTAQPQHF

CDR3 length: 11
J gene: TRBJ2-5
V gene: TRBV30
CDR3 protein: CAWRLLGTQYF

CDR3 length: 15
J gene: TRBJ1-1
V gene: TRBV9
CDR3 protein: CASSVVAAPNTEAFF

CDR3 length: 15
J gene: TRBJ2-2
V gene: TRBV5-5
CDR3 protein: CASSLRVNDAGELFF

CDR3 length: 13
J gene: TRBJ1-1
V gene: TRBV5-1
CDR3 protein: CASSLQMNTEAFF

CDR3 length: 13
J gene: TRBJ1-4
V gene: TRBV27
CDR3 protein: CASSTSFNEKLFF

CDR3 length: 13
J gene: TRBJ2-7
V gene: TRBV5-1
CDR3 protein: CASSLDTAYEQYF

CDR3 length: 14
J gene: TRBJ2-7
V gene: TRBV7-2
CDR3 protein: CASSPAWSSYEQYF

CDR3 length: 15
J gene: TRBJ2-6
V gene: TRBV21-1
CDR3 protein: CASSNDRAWANVLTF

CDR3 length: 15
J gene: TRBJ2-5
V gene: TRBV19
CDR3 protein: CASSIVGDSLETQYF

CDR3 length: 11
J gene: TRBJ1-1
V gene: TRBV29-1
CDR3 protein: CSPRYGTEAFF

CDR3 length: 13
J gene: TRBJ1-2
V gene: TRBV7-2
CDR3 protein: CASSSLGQGGYTF

CDR3 length: 17
J gene: TRBJ2-6
V gene: TRBV7-2
CDR3 protein: CASSLSYGASGANVLTF

CDR3 length: 14
J gene: TRBJ2-3
V gene: TRBV15
CDR3 protein: CATSPGGSENTQYF

CDR3 length: 12
J gene: TRBJ1-2
V gene: TRBV6-5
CDR3 protein: CASSYSSGGYTF

CDR3 length: 13
J gene: TRBJ2-3
V gene: TRBV7-2
CDR3 protein: CATGTAGGDTQYF

CDR3 length: 16
J gene: TRBJ2-7
V gene: TRBV6-5
CDR3 protein: CASSFGVVQASYEQYF

CDR3 length: 12
J gene: TRBJ2-3
V gene: TRBV18
CDR3 protein: CASRPGTDTQYF

CDR3 length: 15
J gene: TRBJ2-3
V gene: TRBV19
CDR3 protein: CASSIGTGPPDTQYF

CDR3 length: 14
J gene: TRBJ2-7
V gene: TRBV19
CDR3 protein: CASSIAAGASEQYF

CDR3 length: 12
J gene: TRBJ2-7
V gene: TRBV28
CDR3 protein: CASSSPPGEQYF

CDR3 length: 19
J gene: TRBJ2-1
V gene: TRBV9
CDR3 protein: CASSVVMGLAGGTPQEQFF

CDR3 length: 13
J gene: TRBJ1-2
V gene: TRBV11-3
CDR3 protein: CASSARFGYGYTF

CDR3 length: 18
J gene: TRBJ2-3
V gene: TRBV5-1
CDR3 protein: CASSLRTSGRAGSDTQYF

CDR3 length: 19
J gene: TRBJ2-7
V gene: TRBV28
CDR3 protein: CASSLSPSAASGYSYEQYF

CDR3 length: 12
J gene: TRBJ2-2
V gene: TRBV2
CDR3 protein: CASSETSGELFF